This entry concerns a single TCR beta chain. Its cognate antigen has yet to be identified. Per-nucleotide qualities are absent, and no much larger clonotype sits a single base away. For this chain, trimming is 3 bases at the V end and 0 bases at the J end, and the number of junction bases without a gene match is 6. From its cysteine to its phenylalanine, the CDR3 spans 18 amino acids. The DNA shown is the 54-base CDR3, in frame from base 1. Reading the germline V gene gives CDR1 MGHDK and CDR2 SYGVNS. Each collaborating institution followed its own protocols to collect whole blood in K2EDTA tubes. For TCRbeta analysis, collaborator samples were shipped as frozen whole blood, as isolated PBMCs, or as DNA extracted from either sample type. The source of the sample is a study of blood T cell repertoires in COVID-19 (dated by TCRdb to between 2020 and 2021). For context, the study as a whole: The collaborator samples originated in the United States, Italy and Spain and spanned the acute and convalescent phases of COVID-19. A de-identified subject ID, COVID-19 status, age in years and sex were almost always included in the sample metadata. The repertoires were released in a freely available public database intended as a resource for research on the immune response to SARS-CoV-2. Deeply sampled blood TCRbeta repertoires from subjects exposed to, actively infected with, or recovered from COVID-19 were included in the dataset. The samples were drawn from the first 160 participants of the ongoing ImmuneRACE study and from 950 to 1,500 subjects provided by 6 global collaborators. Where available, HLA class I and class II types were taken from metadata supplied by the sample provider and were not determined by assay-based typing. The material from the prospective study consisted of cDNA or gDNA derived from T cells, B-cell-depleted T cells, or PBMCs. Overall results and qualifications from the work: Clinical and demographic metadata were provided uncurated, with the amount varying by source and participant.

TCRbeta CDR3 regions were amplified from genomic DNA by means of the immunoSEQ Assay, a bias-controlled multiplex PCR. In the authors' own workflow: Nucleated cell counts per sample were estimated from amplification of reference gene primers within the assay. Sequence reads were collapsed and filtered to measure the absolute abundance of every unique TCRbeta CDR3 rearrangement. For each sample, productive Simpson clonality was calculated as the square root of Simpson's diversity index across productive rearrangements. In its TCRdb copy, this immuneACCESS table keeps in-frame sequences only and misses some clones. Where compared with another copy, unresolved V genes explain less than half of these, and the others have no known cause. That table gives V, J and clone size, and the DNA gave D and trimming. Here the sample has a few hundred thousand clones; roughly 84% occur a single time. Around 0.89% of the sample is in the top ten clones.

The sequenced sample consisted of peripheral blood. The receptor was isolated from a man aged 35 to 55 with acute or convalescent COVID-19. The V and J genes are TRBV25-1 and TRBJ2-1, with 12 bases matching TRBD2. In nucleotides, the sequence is TGTGCCAGCAGTGATGTACTAGCGGGGGGTCACTCCTACAATGAGCAGTTCTTC. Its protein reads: CASSDVLAGGHSYNEQFF. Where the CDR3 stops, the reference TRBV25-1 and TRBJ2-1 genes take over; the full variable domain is EADIYQTPRYLVIGTGKKITLECSQTMGHDKMYWYQQDPGMELHLIHYSYGVNSTEKGDLSSESTVSRIRTEHFPLTLESARPSHTSQYLCASSDVLAGGHSYNEQFFGPGTRLTVL.